The source of this T cell receptor (delta chain) is a study of Vδ1+ human thymocytes. Study results and limitations: Highly polyclonal TRG and TRD repertoires with Gaussian CDR3 length distributions appeared in thymus. Thymic delta-chain repertoires held approximately 20% Vdelta2 sequences and few Vdelta3, despite high sort purity. Bulk data may be misread because of unexpected Vdelta2 sequences.

The template was reverse-transcribed extracted RNA. Pooled V-gene forward primers with one constant-region reverse primer generated the CDR3 amplicons by multiplex PCR. TCRdb fed the multiplex PCR reads into CATT to redo clone calling. The sample has roughly 76,000 delta-chain clones, around 32% seen once; the top ten hold 0.2% to 0.3%. This clone was counted a few times. Its target is unknown. The sorted cells were CD3+ Vdelta1+ Vdelta2- thymocytes from alphabeta-depleted thymus. Vdelta1+ thymocyte sorts reached between roughly 97% and 99.6% purity. The CDR3 length is 24 residues. The germline gives CDR1 TSWWSYY, CDR2 QGS. With 6 bases clipped from V and 0 bases from J, the junction kept 32 bases outside the gene matches.

This sequence originates from a boy younger than two who had congenital heart surgery. The sequencing sample was made of Vdelta1+ gamma-delta thymocytes from the thymus. Stated subset: FACS-sorted CD3+ TCRalphabeta- TCRVdelta1+ TCRVdelta2- thymocytes. This sequence joins TRDV1 and TRDJ1, with 9 positions matching TRDD3. CDR3 in DNA: TGTGCTCTTGGCCTGATGATTCCTACTACTTCCCAGGGGGATACCAAGAGGTACACCGATAAACTCATCTTT. Translating it yields CALGLMIPTTSQGDTKRYTDKLIF.